A selection of T cell receptor beta chains follows, all from one sample in a study of cytomegalovirus exposure and HLA in healthy donors. Only in-frame clones appear in the TCRdb table, and some are missing; sequencing was by immunoSEQ multiplex PCR. This sample has approximately 60,000 clones, with about 79% found just once. The specimen sequenced was PBMCs. All receptors come from a man between 35 and 55 years old in good health and CMV-seronegative. Each CDR3 is given with its conserved first and last residue. Fields, in order: CDR3 protein, CDR3 DNA, D gene, V gene, clone size, J gene. The D gene is left open where the match is weak. A clone size is listed for some rows: how often the clone was seen (once, few, many), or a class if it is expanded.

CDR3 protein: CASSLDDQPQHF
CDR3 DNA: TGTGCCAGCAGCTTAGACGATCAGCCCCAGCATTTT
D gene: NA
V gene: TRBV11-3
clone size: NA
J gene: TRBJ1-5

CDR3 protein: CASSQAHGTLNNEQFF
CDR3 DNA: TGCGCCAGCAGCCAAGCCCACGGGACTTTGAACAATGAGCAGTTCTTC
D gene: NA
V gene: TRBV4-3
clone size: NA
J gene: TRBJ2-1

CDR3 protein: CASSLVTSGGDEQFF
CDR3 DNA: TGTGCCAGCAGCTTAGTAACTAGCGGGGGGGATGAGCAGTTCTTC
D gene: TRBD2
V gene: TRBV7-9
clone size: NA
J gene: TRBJ2-1

CDR3 protein: CASSSPTVTLANYGYTF
CDR3 DNA: TGTGCCAGCAGTTCCCCTACTGTTACCCTAGCTAACTATGGCTACACCTTC
D gene: NA
V gene: TRBV28
clone size: NA
J gene: TRBJ1-2

CDR3 protein: CAWSVRRMRELFF
CDR3 DNA: TGTGCCTGGAGTGTACGTAGAATGAGGGAGCTGTTTTTT
D gene: NA
V gene: TRBV30
clone size: once
J gene: TRBJ2-2

CDR3 protein: CASSHQGQALGNTIYF
CDR3 DNA: TGTGCCAGCAGCCACCAGGGACAGGCGTTAGGAAACACCATATATTTT
D gene: TRBD1
V gene: TRBV28
clone size: NA
J gene: TRBJ1-3

CDR3 protein: CASSLRGLSGNTIYF
CDR3 DNA: TGTGCCAGCAGCTTGAGGGGGTTGTCTGGAAACACCATATATTTT
D gene: NA
V gene: TRBV7-2
clone size: NA
J gene: TRBJ1-3

CDR3 protein: CAWKFGRGNSYNSPLHF
CDR3 DNA: TGTGCCTGGAAATTTGGGCGGGGCAACTCCTATAATTCACCCCTCCACTTT
D gene: NA
V gene: TRBV30
clone size: once
J gene: TRBJ1-6

CDR3 protein: CASSETGNQPQHF
CDR3 DNA: TGTGCCAGCAGTGAAACAGGGAATCAGCCCCAGCATTTT
D gene: NA
V gene: TRBV6-1
clone size: few
J gene: TRBJ1-5

CDR3 protein: CASSIGQGSQYF
CDR3 DNA: TGTGCCAGTAGTATAGGACAGGGTAGCCAGTACTTC
D gene: TRBD1
V gene: TRBV19
clone size: NA
J gene: TRBJ2-5

CDR3 protein: CASSRLAGTNTGELFF
CDR3 DNA: TGTGCCAGTAGTCGTCTAGCGGGGACGAACACCGGGGAGCTGTTTTTT
D gene: TRBD2
V gene: TRBV19
clone size: NA
J gene: TRBJ2-2

CDR3 protein: CASSLVMWGDNNEQFF
CDR3 DNA: TGTGCCAGCAGCTTAGTAATGTGGGGAGATAACAATGAGCAGTTCTTC
D gene: NA
V gene: TRBV7-8
clone size: once
J gene: TRBJ2-1

CDR3 protein: CASSQKGGNTEAFF
CDR3 DNA: TGTGCCAGCAGTCAAAAGGGAGGGAACACTGAAGCTTTCTTT
D gene: NA
V gene: TRBV6-1
clone size: NA
J gene: TRBJ1-1

CDR3 protein: CASSRMSELPLF
CDR3 DNA: TGTGCCAGCAGTCGGATGTCGGAGCTGCCACTCTTT
D gene: NA
V gene: TRBV2
clone size: NA
J gene: TRBJ1-1

CDR3 protein: CSVVVPISSGNTIYF
CDR3 DNA: TGCAGCGTTGTAGTTCCGATATCCTCTGGAAACACCATATATTTT
D gene: NA
V gene: TRBV29-1
clone size: NA
J gene: TRBJ1-3

CDR3 protein: CASSPLGSIARGSTF
CDR3 DNA: TGTGCCAGCAGCCCCTTGGGTTCGATAGCTAGAGGGTCCACCTTC
D gene: NA
V gene: TRBV27
clone size: NA
J gene: TRBJ1-2

CDR3 protein: CASRTTGTDYGYF
CDR3 DNA: TGTGCCAGCAGAACTACCGGGACAGATTATGGGTACTTC
D gene: TRBD1
V gene: TRBV28
clone size: NA
J gene: TRBJ2-7

CDR3 protein: CASSHTSGGGTGELFF
CDR3 DNA: TGCGCCAGCAGCCACACTAGCGGGGGAGGGACCGGGGAGCTGTTTTTT
D gene: TRBD2
V gene: TRBV4-3
clone size: once
J gene: TRBJ2-2

CDR3 protein: CASSLVGGGLNEQFF
CDR3 DNA: TGTGCCAGCAGCTTGGTGGGGGGGGGCCTCAATGAGCAGTTCTTC
D gene: NA
V gene: TRBV5-4
clone size: NA
J gene: TRBJ2-1

CDR3 protein: CASSQVGLTNEKLFF
CDR3 DNA: TGCGCCAGCAGCCAAGTTGGCCTTACTAATGAAAAACTGTTTTTT
D gene: NA
V gene: TRBV4-1
clone size: once
J gene: TRBJ1-4

CDR3 protein: CASSHAGGWADTQYF
CDR3 DNA: TGCGCCAGCAGTCATGCGGGGGGCTGGGCAGATACGCAGTATTTT
D gene: TRBD2
V gene: TRBV10-2
clone size: NA
J gene: TRBJ2-3

CDR3 protein: CASSEARGSTGELFF
CDR3 DNA: TGTGCCAGCAGTGAAGCAAGGGGATCTACCGGGGAGCTGTTTTTT
D gene: NA
V gene: TRBV2
clone size: NA
J gene: TRBJ2-2

CDR3 protein: CAWKGGADEKLFF
CDR3 DNA: TGTGCCTGGAAGGGGGGGGCGGATGAAAAACTGTTTTTT
D gene: NA
V gene: TRBV30
clone size: NA
J gene: TRBJ1-4

CDR3 protein: CASSFRGQGNAGYTF
CDR3 DNA: TGTGCCAGCAGCTTTCGGGGACAGGGGAATGCGGGCTACACCTTC
D gene: TRBD1
V gene: TRBV5-6
clone size: NA
J gene: TRBJ1-2

CDR3 protein: CASSFSSAGELFF
CDR3 DNA: TGTGCCAGCAGTTTCTCGTCCGCCGGGGAGCTGTTTTTT
D gene: NA
V gene: TRBV27
clone size: NA
J gene: TRBJ2-2

CDR3 protein: CAWSTRQDTGELFF
CDR3 DNA: TGTGCCTGGAGTACTCGACAAGACACCGGGGAGCTGTTTTTT
D gene: NA
V gene: TRBV30
clone size: NA
J gene: TRBJ2-2

CDR3 protein: CASSPGGAHGHAFF
CDR3 DNA: TGTGCCAGCAGCCCAGGAGGGGCCCACGGACACGCTTTCTTT
D gene: NA
V gene: TRBV9
clone size: NA
J gene: TRBJ1-1

CDR3 protein: CASSETGWANEKLFF
CDR3 DNA: TGTGCCAGCAGTGAAACAGGGTGGGCTAATGAAAAACTGTTTTTT
D gene: NA
V gene: TRBV25-1
clone size: NA
J gene: TRBJ1-4

CDR3 protein: CASSNPGQGTALHF
CDR3 DNA: TGTGCCAGCAGCAATCCGGGACAGGGAACAGCCCTCCACTTT
D gene: TRBD1
V gene: TRBV4-2
clone size: NA
J gene: TRBJ1-6

CDR3 protein: CASSRGGLGAEAFF
CDR3 DNA: TGTGCCAGCAGCAGGGGGGGCCTAGGGGCTGAAGCCTTCTTT
D gene: NA
V gene: TRBV7-9
clone size: NA
J gene: TRBJ1-1

CDR3 protein: CASRLITGQGLSGANVLTF
CDR3 DNA: TGCGCCAGCAGACTAATCACCGGACAGGGACTATCTGGGGCCAACGTCCTGACTTTC
D gene: NA
V gene: TRBV5-1
clone size: NA
J gene: TRBJ2-6

CDR3 protein: CASSSGQGRGYNEQFF
CDR3 DNA: TGTGCCAGCAGTTCGGGACAGGGACGGGGTTACAATGAGCAGTTCTTC
D gene: TRBD1
V gene: TRBV28
clone size: NA
J gene: TRBJ2-1

CDR3 protein: CASRDRGNEKLFF
CDR3 DNA: TGTGCCAGCAGGGACAGGGGTAATGAAAAACTGTTTTTT
D gene: TRBD1
V gene: TRBV6-5
clone size: NA
J gene: TRBJ1-4

CDR3 protein: CASSERAQGAEAFF
CDR3 DNA: TGTGCCAGCAGTGAACGGGCCCAGGGCGCTGAAGCTTTCTTT
D gene: NA
V gene: TRBV2
clone size: NA
J gene: TRBJ1-1

CDR3 protein: CASSYQAGMNTGELFF
CDR3 DNA: TGTGCCAGCAGTTACCAAGCGGGGATGAACACCGGGGAGCTGTTTTTT
D gene: TRBD2
V gene: TRBV6-5
clone size: NA
J gene: TRBJ2-2

CDR3 protein: CASSTQGVLVNSPLHF
CDR3 DNA: TGTGCCAGCAGCACTCAGGGGGTCCTAGTTAATTCACCCCTCCACTTT
D gene: TRBD1
V gene: TRBV7-9
clone size: NA
J gene: TRBJ1-6

CDR3 protein: CASSLALRQETQYF
CDR3 DNA: TGTGCCAGCAGCTTGGCTTTGAGACAAGAGACCCAGTACTTC
D gene: NA
V gene: TRBV5-6
clone size: NA
J gene: TRBJ2-5

CDR3 protein: CSVREPETQYF
CDR3 DNA: TGCAGCGTTCGAGAACCAGAGACCCAGTACTTC
D gene: NA
V gene: TRBV29-1
clone size: once
J gene: TRBJ2-5

CDR3 protein: CSVLRQGGNTIYF
CDR3 DNA: TGCAGCGTTCTTAGACAGGGAGGAAACACCATATATTTT
D gene: TRBD1
V gene: TRBV29-1
clone size: once
J gene: TRBJ1-3

CDR3 protein: CASMWGGPDTQYF
CDR3 DNA: TGTGCCAGTATGTGGGGGGGGCCCGATACGCAGTATTTT
D gene: NA
V gene: TRBV19
clone size: NA
J gene: TRBJ2-3

CDR3 protein: CASWGGGSLDEQFF
CDR3 DNA: TGTGCCAGCTGGGGCGGGGGGTCGCTGGATGAGCAGTTCTTC
D gene: TRBD2
V gene: TRBV6-5
clone size: few
J gene: TRBJ2-1

CDR3 protein: CASKSDRDEKLFF
CDR3 DNA: TGTGCCAGCAAATCGGACAGGGATGAAAAACTGTTTTTT
D gene: TRBD1
V gene: TRBV2
clone size: NA
J gene: TRBJ1-4

CDR3 protein: CASTFRSGGSNQPQHF
CDR3 DNA: TGTGCCAGCACTTTCCGAAGTGGAGGGAGCAATCAGCCCCAGCATTTT
D gene: NA
V gene: TRBV28
clone size: NA
J gene: TRBJ1-5

CDR3 protein: CASSPYGSGRGYDQPQHF
CDR3 DNA: TGTGCCAGCTCACCATATGGCTCTGGCAGGGGTTATGATCAGCCCCAGCATTTT
D gene: NA
V gene: TRBV18
clone size: NA
J gene: TRBJ1-5

CDR3 protein: CSVEQPRDQETQYF
CDR3 DNA: TGCAGCGTTGAACAACCTAGAGACCAAGAGACCCAGTACTTC
D gene: NA
V gene: TRBV29-1
clone size: NA
J gene: TRBJ2-5

CDR3 protein: CASSVAGTAQETQYF
CDR3 DNA: TGTGCCAGCAGCGTGGCCGGGACAGCTCAAGAGACCCAGTACTTC
D gene: TRBD1
V gene: TRBV9
clone size: NA
J gene: TRBJ2-5